Following are 18 T cell receptor beta chains from one sample sequenced in a study of T cells in Graves' hyperthyroidism and ophthalmopathy. Researchers took RNA transcripts and amplified the TCR beta CDR3 regions from them. HTBI primers drove first-round RT-PCR of the TCR CDR3. TCRdb used MiXCR to reprocess the multiplex PCR reads, holding one entry per CDR3 protein. Among about 360,000 distinct CDR3 sequences listed, roughly 14% were seen once. The sample consisted of blood. The receptors originated from a woman aged 18-29 years with Graves' hyperthyroidism that later progressed to Graves' ophthalmopathy.

This clonotype was recorded at least ten times. The rearrangement links TRBV20-1 to TRBJ2-3; TRBD2 matches at 11 bases. From germline, CDR1 is DFQATT and CDR2 SNEGSKA (reference sequence). The CDR3 sequence is 14 residues long. V trimming: 6 bases; J trimming: 3 bases; junction bases outside the gene matches: 5. The CDR3 DNA sequence: TGCAGTGCCTGGGCTAGCGGGAGGACAGATACGCAGTATTTT. It translates to CSAWASGRTDTQYF.

This clonotype was found many times. The chain employs TRBV27 and TRBJ2-5; D perhaps matches TRBD1 (5 bases). The germline V and J ends were trimmed by 5 bases and 5 bases, with 12 bases remaining between them. The CDR3 has 13 amino acids. Germline values: CDR1 MNHEY, CDR2 SMNVEV (reference sequence). CDR3 sequence: CASSIGHRETQYF. As DNA, the CDR3 is TGTGCCAGCAGTATAGGACACAGGGAGACCCAGTACTTC.

This sequence joins TRBV28 and TRBJ2-7; tentatively, D is TRBD2 (5 bases). The germline V gene encodes CDR1 MDHEN and CDR2 SYDVKM. The CDR3 has 15 amino acids. Trimming took off 3 bases at V and 7 bases at J, with 19 bases between the two ends. CDR3 sequence reads: CASSLGSAGVREQYF. The DNA of the CDR3 is TGTGCCAGCAGTTTGGGTTCGGCCGGGGTGAGGGAGCAGTACTTC.

This clonotype was counted a few times. The chain links TRBV20-1 to TRBJ1-4, with D perhaps matching TRBD1 (5 bases). Trimming removed 5 bases from V and 8 bases from J, with 18 bases in between. Germline CDR1 is DFQATT and CDR2 is SNEGSKA (reference sequence). This CDR3 has 14 amino acids. The CDR3: CSAPQGLLGEKLFF. The DNA of the CDR3 is TGCAGTGCTCCGCAGGGTTTGTTAGGCGAAAAACTGTTTTTT.

On this clonotype: A much larger clone differs by one base, so this may be a read error. This chain uses TRBV7-2 with TRBJ2-2; D possibly corresponds to TRBD2 (6 bases). In germline, CDR1 is SGHTA, CDR2 FQGNSA. Trimming took 3 bases from V and 7 from J, leaving 15 bases between them. The CDR3 length is 15 residues. The CDR3 bases are TGTGCCAGCAGCTTCTTCTTGGAGGAGGGCGGGGAGCTGTTTTTT. As protein: CASSFFLEEGGELFF.

This chain uses TRBV7-9 with TRBJ2-7, with D unclear. The CDR3 spans 17 residues. V shed 1 base and J shed 2 bases, with 18 bases lying between them. The germline CDR1 and CDR2 sequences are SEHNR and FQNEAQ (reference sequence). CDR3 nucleotide sequence: TGTGCCAGCAGCTTAGGTTCGGGCCGCCCGAGGCCCTACGAGCAGTACTTC. This codes for CASSLGSGRPRPYEQYF. Full variable domain (rest looked up from reference TRBV7-9 and TRBJ2-7): DTGVSQNPRHKITKRGQNVTFRCDPISEHNRLYWYRQTLGQGPEFLTYFQNEAQLEKSRLLSDRFSAERPKGSFSTLEIQRTEQGDSAMYLCASSLGSGRPRPYEQYFGPGTRLTVT.

Ten or more counts support this clonotype. The V call is TRBV7-9, the J call TRBJ2-7, with D tentatively TRBD2 (6 bases). Germline assignment: CDR1 SEHNR and CDR2 FQNEAQ (reference sequence). The CDR3 is made up of 13 amino acids. Trimming took off 5 bases at V and 7 bases at J, with 15 bases between the two ends. Written as DNA, the CDR3 is TGTGCCAGCAGCGGTCGGGGGACTGAAGAGCAGTACTTC. This encodes CASSGRGTEEQYF.

Notes on this clonotype: At one end the junction does not follow the germline gene, possibly because of a read error. CDR3 sequence (DNA): TGTGCCAGCAGCAGAGGGTCCTCAGGGGAAGAGGCCCAGTACTTC. Amino acid sequence: CASSRGSSGEEAQYF. J is TRBJ2-5 and V is TRBV6-4, with a weak D call TRBD1 (6 bases). The CDR3 is made up of 15 amino acids. Germline loops: CDR1 MRHNA, CDR2 SNTAGT.

In this sample, this clonotype turned up a few times. The chain carries TRBV5-4 and TRBJ2-2; a weak D match, TRBD2 (6 bases). The CDR3 loop spans 16 amino acids. Trimming took off 0 bases at V and 2 bases at J, with 11 bases between the two ends. The V gene's germline CDR1 is SGHNT and CDR2 YYREEE (reference sequence). CDR3 DNA: TGTGCCAGCAGCTTGGATCTAGCGATAAACACCGGGGAGCTGTTTTTT. Encoded protein: CASSLDLAINTGELFF.

The chain uses TRBV29-1 and TRBJ2-5; D is undetermined. The CDR3 loop spans 11 amino acids. Trimming stripped 6 bases from V and 7 bases from J, with 12 bases between. CDR1 is SQVTM, CDR2 ANQGSEA, per germline. The CDR3 DNA sequence: TGCAGCGTCAGAGGTTCCGGGACCCAGTACTTC. Encoded protein: CSVRGSGTQYF.

This clonotype was recorded many times. The rearrangement uses TRBV7-9 and TRBJ1-2, with D uncertain. The CDR3 sequence is 15 residues long. Trimming pared 3 bases from V and 2 bases from J, leaving 13 bases between. Germline assignment: CDR1 SEHNR and CDR2 FQNEAQ (reference sequence). The CDR3, as DNA: TGTGCCAGCAGCTTTGGGCCAGGAGTGAACTATGGCTACACCTTC. Its translation is CASSFGPGVNYGYTF.

This clonotype was picked up many times. The rearrangement links TRBV20-1 to TRBJ2-5; tentative D call: TRBD1 (6 bases). CDR3 length: 13 amino acids. The germline V and J ends were trimmed by 6 bases and 0 bases, with 11 bases remaining between them. Germline assignment: CDR1 DFQATT and CDR2 SNEGSKA (reference sequence). The CDR3 DNA reads as TGCAGTGCAAGGACAGTCAACCAAGAGACCCAGTACTTC. Translating gives CSARTVNQETQYF.

This chain joins TRBV4-1 and TRBJ1-2; D may be TRBD1 (6 bases). The CDR3 is made up of 14 amino acids. The germline CDR1 and CDR2 sequences are MGHRA and YSYEKL. Trimming stripped 1 base from V and 4 bases from J, with 10 bases between. The CDR3 DNA reads TGCGCCAGCAGCCAAGTGGGGGGGCCCTATGGCTACACCTTC. As protein: CASSQVGGPYGYTF.

V usage is TRBV24-1 and J usage is TRBJ2-2; D gene uncertain. V was clipped by 1 base and J by 4 bases, with 12 bases between them. Germline CDR1 and CDR2: KGHDR and SFDVKD. The CDR3 loop spans 16 amino acids. The DNA for the CDR3 is TGTGCCACCAGTGATTTCCAGCACTCGGGCACCGGGGAGCTGTTTTTT. It encodes CATSDFQHSGTGELFF.

A few counts support this clonotype. The genes are TRBV15 and TRBJ2-5; no definite D call. Germline V gene data show CDR1 as LNHNV and CDR2 as YYDKDF (reference sequence). The CDR3 spans 12 residues. V lost 4 bases, J lost 13 bases, and 16 bases lay in between. This CDR3 reads CATSTPRSPRYF. The CDR3 coding sequence is TGTGCCACCAGCACCCCTCGCTCCCCAAGGTACTTC. Drawing the rest from reference TRBV15 and TRBJ2-5, the complete variable domain is DAMVIQNPRYQVTQFGKPVTLSCSQTLNHNVMYWYQQKSSQAPKLLFHYYDKDFNNEADTPDNFQSRRPNTSFCFLDIRSPGLGDTAMYLCATSTPRSPRYFGPGTRLLVL.

This clonotype was counted at least ten times. The V call is TRBV5-1, the J call TRBJ1-1, with D unclear. Trimming removed 4 bases from V and 5 bases from J, with 21 bases in between. CDR3 length: 16 residues. The germline gives CDR1 SGHRS, CDR2 YFSETQ. In DNA, the CDR3 is TGCGCCAGCAGCCCTGGGAGGGTAGGTGATCCGACTGAAGCTTTCTTT. Translation: CASSPGRVGDPTEAFF.

The table lists this clonotype with many counts. The genes are TRBV2 and TRBJ2-7, with TRBD2 identical over 14 bases. Germline CDR1 and CDR2: SNHLY and FYNNEI. The CDR3 loop spans 13 amino acids. J gave up 12 bases and V 8 bases, and 9 bases lay outside the gene matches. The CDR3 sequence is CASYRTSGRSPYF. The CDR3 DNA reads TGTGCCAGCTATCGGACTAGCGGGAGGTCGCCGTACTTC.

The V and J genes are TRBV12-3 or TRBV12-4 and TRBJ2-1; maybe TRBD2 (6 bases). V lost 3 bases to trimming and J lost 1 base, with 10 bases between them. The CDR3 totals 15 residues. CDR3 amino acids: CASSFGGESYNEQFF. As DNA, the CDR3 is TGTGCCAGCAGTTTTGGCGGGGAGTCCTACAATGAGCAGTTCTTC.